These T cell receptor beta chains were read from a single sample in a study of T cell responses to AZD1222 COVID-19 vaccine. This table comes from immunoSEQ multiplex PCR, and its TCRdb copy is limited to in-frame clones, with some not included. The sample shows approximately 83,000 clones, 85% to 95% of them seen only once. The input for sequencing was peripheral blood, taken on day 0 of MenACWY control vaccination. The receptors derive from an adult in good health. CDR3s include the opening cysteine and the closing phenylalanine or tryptophan. The D gene is left open where the match is weak. For some rows the clone size is stated as once, few or many, or as a class when expanded; others skip it.

-	-	TRBV27	TRBJ1-5	CASSSAGGRQPQHF	TGTGCCAGCAGTTCTGCCGGGGGGCGGCAGCCCCAGCATTTT
-	-	TRBV7-6	TRBJ1-2	CASSLGSDGYTF	TGTGCCAGCAGCTTAGGGTCTGATGGCTACACCTTC
-	-	TRBV5-1	TRBJ1-4	CASSLARRGNEKLFF	TGCGCCAGCAGCTTGGCCCGACGGGGAAATGAAAAACTGTTTTTT
-	-	TRBV7-2	TRBJ2-3	CASIFGWGSGTQYF	TGTGCCAGCATCTTCGGGTGGGGTTCGGGTACGCAGTATTTT
-	-	TRBV4-2	TRBJ2-2	CASSRRFETGELFF	TGTGCCAGCAGCCGAAGATTTGAGACAGGGGAGCTGTTTTTT
once	-	TRBV9	TRBJ1-6	CASSVAGDLSPLHF	TGTGCCAGCAGCGTGGCAGGGGACCTTTCACCCCTCCACTTT
once	-	TRBV4-3	TRBJ1-1	CASSFRGTGTEAFF	TGCGCCAGCAGCTTCCGGGGGACGGGCACTGAAGCTTTCTTT
-	-	TRBV5-1	TRBJ1-2	CASSTSDRGGYTF	TGCGCCAGCAGCACCTCGGACAGAGGTGGCTACACCTTC
-	TRBD2	TRBV25-1	TRBJ2-1	CASRPGLAGVGEQFF	TGTGCCAGCAGACCCGGACTAGCGGGAGTGGGGGAGCAGTTCTTC
-	TRBD1	TRBV6-1	TRBJ2-7	CASSALPGQGSQEQYF	TGTGCCAGCAGTGCTCTACCGGGACAGGGGTCTCAGGAGCAGTACTTC
-	TRBD2	TRBV5-4	TRBJ2-3	CASSPGTSGSTDTQYF	TGTGCCAGCAGCCCGGGGACTAGCGGTAGCACAGATACGCAGTATTTT
-	-	TRBV2	TRBJ2-2	CASGGLVELFF	TGTGCCAGCGGAGGACTTGTGGAGCTGTTTTTT
-	-	TRBV27	TRBJ1-3	CASSSREGRTIYF	TGTGCCAGCAGTTCACGGGAGGGCCGCACCATATATTTT
-	TRBD1	TRBV7-9	TRBJ1-1	CASSIGQVLDFF	TGTGCCAGCAGCATTGGACAGGTTCTGGATTTCTTT
-	-	TRBV19	TRBJ1-5	CASSKSDAYGQPQHF	TGTGCCAGTAGTAAGAGTGACGCGTATGGTCAGCCCCAGCATTTT
-	TRBD1	TRBV6-5	TRBJ1-5	CASSSQGNQPQHF	TGTGCCAGCAGTTCACAGGGGAATCAGCCCCAGCATTTT
-	-	TRBV5-1	TRBJ2-5	CASSLAGLSQETQYF	TGCGCCAGCAGCTTGGCCGGGCTAAGTCAAGAGACCCAGTACTTC
-	-	TRBV19	TRBJ1-5	CASSKQGRDQPQHF	TGTGCCAGTAGTAAGCAGGGCAGGGATCAGCCCCAGCATTTT
-	-	TRBV14	TRBJ1-1	CASSQVGTDTEAFF	TGTGCCAGCAGCCAAGTTGGGACCGACACTGAAGCTTTCTTT
-	TRBD1	TRBV27	TRBJ1-5	CASRRDRGHSQPQHF	TGTGCCAGCAGACGGGACAGGGGGCACAGTCAGCCCCAGCATTTT
-	-	TRBV7-2	TRBJ1-2	CASSLVGLTGPYGYTF	TGTGCCAGCAGCTTAGTAGGGTTGACAGGCCCCTATGGCTACACCTTC
-	TRBD1	TRBV27	TRBJ1-1	CASSLSRQGGAAFF	TGTGCCAGCAGTTTATCGAGACAGGGGGGTGCAGCTTTCTTT
-	TRBD2	TRBV11-2	TRBJ2-3	CASSPGLAGGLDTQYF	TGTGCCAGCAGCCCGGGACTAGCGGGAGGACTGGATACGCAGTATTTT
-	-	TRBV12-5	TRBJ2-7	CASGLGQGNDEQYF	TGTGCTAGTGGTTTAGGGCAGGGGAACGACGAGCAGTACTTC
-	-	TRBV6-6	TRBJ1-3	CASSYGDATPGNTIYF	TGTGCCAGCAGTTACGGGGACGCCACCCCTGGAAACACCATATATTTT
-	TRBD1	TRBV5-8	TRBJ1-5	CASIYRTGTNQPQHF	TGTGCCAGCATCTATCGGACAGGGACTAATCAGCCCCAGCATTTT
-	TRBD2	TRBV4-2	TRBJ2-7	CASSQDPVVVAGQNSYEQYF	TGTGCCAGCAGCCAAGATCCGGTAGTGGTAGCGGGGCAAAACTCCTACGAGCAGTACTTC
-	TRBD2	TRBV7-9	TRBJ2-1	CATERGDWNEQFF	TGTGCCACCGAGCGGGGGGATTGGAATGAGCAGTTCTTC
-	-	TRBV19	TRBJ2-7	CASSPGVSEQYF	TGTGCCAGTAGTCCGGGAGTATCCGAGCAGTACTTC
-	-	TRBV5-6	TRBJ1-4	CASSLGGTNEKLFF	TGTGCCAGCAGCTTGGGAGGAACTAATGAAAAACTGTTTTTT
-	-	TRBV12-3/TRBV12-4	TRBJ1-3	CASSFSGNTIYF	TGTGCCAGCAGTTTCTCTGGAAACACCATATATTTT
-	TRBD2	TRBV7-9	TRBJ2-3	CASSPLAGVTDTQYF	TGTGCCAGCAGCCCCCTGGCGGGGGTCACAGATACGCAGTATTTT
-	TRBD1	TRBV9	TRBJ2-4	CASSGRGLDIQYF	TGTGCCAGCAGCGGCAGGGGGCTGGACATTCAGTACTTC
-	-	TRBV7-2	TRBJ1-4	CASSLGGGGEKLFF	TGTGCCAGCAGCCTGGGGGGCGGAGGTGAAAAACTGTTTTTT
-	-	TRBV28	TRBJ2-1	CASSLTSPSSYNEQFF	TGTGCCAGCAGTTTAACGTCACCCAGCTCCTACAATGAGCAGTTCTTC
few	-	TRBV3-1/TRBV3-2	TRBJ1-2	CASSQVIRGWNGYTF	TGTGCCAGCAGCCAAGTAATTCGGGGTTGGAATGGCTACACCTTC
-	-	TRBV25-1	TRBJ2-1	CASSELGAFNEQFF	TGTGCCAGCAGTGAATTGGGTGCTTTCAATGAGCAGTTCTTC
-	-	TRBV30	TRBJ1-2	CAWSVEAPVGYTF	TGTGCCTGGAGTGTAGAGGCTCCGGTTGGCTACACCTTC
-	-	TRBV4-2	TRBJ1-2	CASSQGADNYGYTF	TGTGCCAGCAGCCAAGGGGCAGATAACTATGGCTACACCTTC
-	-	TRBV6-6	TRBJ2-1	CASSYSTPRSNEQFF	TGTGCCAGCAGTTACAGTACCCCGAGGAGCAATGAGCAGTTCTTC
-	-	TRBV14	TRBJ2-7	CASSQGRWEQYF	TGTGCCAGCAGCCAAGGAAGGTGGGAGCAGTACTTC